The 22 T cell receptor beta chains given below trace back to one sample, sequenced in a study of lymphopenia after photon versus proton radiotherapy. Sequenced by immunoSEQ multiplex PCR; TCRdb stores in-frame clones only, minus some. The sample shows approximately 65,000 clones, roughly 88% of them seen only once. The sequences come from peripheral blood, collected from a patient treated with photon-based radiotherapy. The receptors derive from a woman in her 70s with pancreatic cancer.

This chain connects TRBV6-6 to TRBJ1-1; possible D gene TRBD1, 6 bases. This CDR3 spans 16 amino acids. Trimming stripped 0 bases from V and 0 bases from J, with 11 bases between. Per germline, CDR1 MNHNY and CDR2 SVGAGI (reference sequence). The CDR3 DNA sequence: TGTGCCAGCAGTTACTCACAGGGTTTGATGAACACTGAAGCTTTCTTT. Encoded protein: CASSYSQGLMNTEAFF.

The chain is built from TRBV6-6 and TRBJ2-4; D could derive from TRBD1 or TRBD2 (5 bases each). The CDR3 loop spans 16 amino acids. Germline-derived CDR1 and CDR2 are MNHNY and SVGAGI (reference sequence). Deletions cut 6 bases from V and 0 bases from J, with 15 bases between. Written as DNA, the CDR3 is TGTGCCAGCAGCCAGTGGGGGATACTAGCCAAAAACATTCAGTACTTC. Translation: CASSQWGILAKNIQYF.

V usage is TRBV5-1 and J usage is TRBJ2-7; D not certain. CDR1 and CDR2 from the germline V gene are SGHRS and YFSETQ. The ends were cut back, 1 base at V and 0 bases at J, with 8 bases in the middle. This CDR3 is 14 amino acids long. DNA for the CDR3: TGCGCCAGCAGCTTGACATCTCACTCCTACGAGCAGTACTTC. Encoded protein: CASSLTSHSYEQYF.

This chain uses TRBV18 with TRBJ1-3, with D unclear. The CDR3 covers 16 residues. The V gene lost 0 bases and the J gene lost 1 base, with 10 bases spanning the gap. Per germline, CDR1 KGHSH and CDR2 LQKENI. CDR3 coding DNA: TGTGCCAGCTCACCACCGGTAGACATATCTGGAAACACCATATATTTT. Residues: CASSPPVDISGNTIYF.

The chain carries TRBV7-8 and TRBJ2-3; 7 bases align to TRBD2. V gave up 1 base and J gave up 3 bases; unmatched junction bases: 4. The CDR3 contains 15 residues. Germline values: CDR1 SGHVS, CDR2 FQNEAQ. CDR3 coding DNA: TGTGCCAGCAGCTTAGGACTAGCAAGAACAGATACGCAGTATTTT. Protein product: CASSLGLARTDTQYF.

The J gene is TRBJ2-1, the V gene TRBV6-1, with TRBD2 matching over 10 bases. Germline-derived CDR1 and CDR2 are MNHNS and SASEGT. The CDR3 contains 19 residues. The V gene end was trimmed by 0 bases and the J gene end by 9 bases; junction bases not matched to a gene: 17. The CDR3 DNA is TGTGCCAGCAGTGAAGCGCTGAGCGGGAGGGCCTCTACAAGGGGTGAGCAGTTCTTC. Its translation is CASSEALSGRASTRGEQFF.

The count of this clone is one. The rearrangement uses TRBV19 and TRBJ1-1; no clear D gene. Germline CDR1 LNHDA, CDR2 SQIVND (reference sequence). The CDR3 loop spans 13 amino acids. The V end lost 3 bases, the J end lost 1 base, and 6 bases lay between the germline ends. CDR3 sequence: CASSMWENTEAFF. CDR3 coding DNA: TGTGCCAGTAGTATGTGGGAGAACACTGAAGCTTTCTTT.

The rearrangement links TRBV5-1 to TRBJ2-1, with D possibly TRBD2 on 6 matching bases. The germline CDR1 and CDR2 sequences are SGHRS and YFSETQ. CDR3 length: 15 amino acids. Trimming removed 0 bases at V and 3 bases at J, with 10 bases between. The CDR3: CASSLEGTYYNEQFF. In nucleotides, the CDR3 is TGCGCCAGCAGCTTGGAAGGGACTTACTACAATGAGCAGTTCTTC.

CDR3 bases: TGTGCCAGCAGTGGCAGGGGGCGAATGGGGGAGCAGTACTTC. Translating gives CASSGRGRMGEQYF. The J gene is TRBJ2-7, the V gene TRBV25-1; 8 bases are shared with TRBD1. CDR1 is MGHDK, CDR2 SYGVNS, per germline. This CDR3 contains 14 residues. V was clipped by 4 bases and J by 7 bases; unmatched bases: 9.

V gene TRBV10-3 combines with J gene TRBJ1-1; 8 bases are shared with TRBD1. The ends lost 7 bases at V and 4 bases at J; junction bases unmatched: 5. Per the germline V gene, CDR1 is ENHRY and CDR2 is SYGVKD. The CDR3 totals 13 residues. The CDR3 DNA follows: TGTGCCATCATGTCAGGGGGCATCACTGAAGCTTTCTTT. Protein product: CAIMSGGITEAFF.

V usage is TRBV7-9 and J usage is TRBJ2-7, with D unresolved. The CDR3 length is 15 residues. Germline V gives CDR1 SEHNR, CDR2 FQNEAQ (reference sequence). The V gene lost 3 bases and the J gene lost 5 bases, with 17 bases spanning the gap. In nucleotides, the CDR3 is TGTGCCAGCAGCTTTGGTTTAACATCAAGTAACGAGCAGTACTTC. Amino acids: CASSFGLTSSNEQYF.

J is TRBJ2-7 and V is TRBV28, with 8 positions matching TRBD2. The V gene end was trimmed by 4 bases and the J gene end by 0 bases; junction bases not matched to a gene: 5. Per germline, CDR1 MDHEN and CDR2 SYDVKM. CDR3 length equals 15 residues. The CDR3 nucleotides read TGTGCCAGCAGTTCCGGGACTAGTACCTCCTACGAGCAGTACTTC. Translation gives CASSSGTSTSYEQYF.

Here the CDR3 DNA reads TGTGCCTGGATTGCGGACAGGGGCCTCTCGACCTTC. Encoded protein: CAWIADRGLSTF. The chain joins TRBV30 to TRBJ1-2, with 9 bases lining up with TRBD1. V trimming: 4 bases; J trimming: 14 bases; junction bases outside the gene matches: 11. Germline values: CDR1 GTSNPN, CDR2 SVGIG (reference sequence). CDR3 length equals 12 residues.

The chain is built from TRBV19 and TRBJ1-6, with D maybe TRBD1 (6 bases). The CDR3 extends over 15 amino acids. The germline V gene encodes CDR1 LNHDA and CDR2 SQIVND (reference sequence). Trimming shortened V by 6 bases and J by 8 bases, and 17 bases separated the two germline ends. CDR3 region: CASRDSPIRDSPLHF. The CDR3 coding sequence is TGTGCCAGTAGGGACAGCCCTATACGTGATTCACCCCTCCACTTT.

V gene TRBV4-3 combines with J gene TRBJ1-2; D is ambiguous. V dropped 3 bases and J dropped 0 bases, with 11 bases sitting between them. The length of the CDR3 is 15 residues. Germline V gene data show CDR1 as LGHNA and CDR2 as YSLEER. CDR3 sequence: CASSQDLTANYGYTF. The CDR3 bases are TGCGCCAGCAGCCAGGACCTCACAGCTAACTATGGCTACACCTTC.

Only a few counts were recorded for this clone. The rearrangement links TRBV5-1 to TRBJ2-1; the match to TRBD1 covers 8 bases. Trimming cost V 4 bases and J 5 bases; bases outside gene matches: 2. The germline CDR1 and CDR2 sequences are SGHRS and YFSETQ. The CDR3 has 13 amino acids. In nucleotides, the CDR3 is TGCGCCAGCAGCGAGGACAGGGACAATGAGCAGTTCTTC. This encodes CASSEDRDNEQFF.

The chain links TRBV6-1 to TRBJ2-7; TRBD1 might be the D (6 bases). The CDR3 is 13 residues long. Germline CDR1 is MNHNS and CDR2 is SASEGT. With 8 bases removed from V and 3 bases from J, the gap between germline ends came to 14 bases. The CDR3 coding sequence is TGTGCCAGCCGAACGGCAGGGGTCTACGAGCAGTACTTC. Protein sequence: CASRTAGVYEQYF.

This clone has just one count. This CDR3 reads CASSKEFGNEQFF. The CDR3 DNA follows: TGTGCCAGTAGTAAGGAGTTTGGGAATGAGCAGTTCTTC. The chain recombines TRBV19 with TRBJ2-1; D is unresolved. Trimming took 4 bases from V and 7 from J, leaving 11 bases between them. The CDR3 spans 13 residues. Germline CDR1 LNHDA, CDR2 SQIVND (reference sequence). Filled out from reference TRBV19 and TRBJ2-1, the complete variable domain reads DGGITQSPKYLFRKEGQNVTLSCEQNLNHDAMYWYRQDPGQGLRLIYYSQIVNDFQKGDIAEGYSVSREKKESFPLTVTSAQKNPTAFYLCASSKEFGNEQFFGPGTRLTVL.

The chain combines TRBV5-6 with TRBJ2-7, with TRBD2 matching over 12 bases. Germline values: CDR1 SGHDT, CDR2 YYEEEE. Germline trimming cut 2 bases from V and 2 bases from J; bases unmatched to any gene: 5. The CDR3 extends over 16 amino acids. The CDR3: CASSLSSGRGAYEQYF. The CDR3 DNA reads TGTGCCAGCAGCTTATCTAGCGGGAGGGGAGCCTACGAGCAGTACTTC.

V and J are TRBV19 and TRBJ1-2; TRBD1 matches 7 bases. Germline lookup yields CDR1 LNHDA and CDR2 SQIVND (reference sequence). The trim removed 3 bases at V and 4 bases at J, leaving 5 bases unmatched. This CDR3 is 14 amino acids long. This chain's CDR3 is CASSIKGQSYGYTF. The CDR3 bases are TGTGCCAGTAGTATTAAGGGACAGAGCTATGGCTACACCTTC.

CDR3 sequence reads: CASSPHGQGAGLDTGELFF. The CDR3 nucleotides read TGTGCCAGCTCACCACACGGACAGGGGGCTGGGTTGGACACCGGGGAGCTGTTTTTT. This chain links TRBV18 with TRBJ2-2, with 11 bases matching TRBD1. V trimming: 1 base; J trimming: 3 bases; junction bases outside the gene matches: 10. The CDR3 has 19 amino acids. Germline loops: CDR1 KGHSH, CDR2 LQKENI.

The V and J genes are TRBV25-1 and TRBJ2-7, with D tentatively TRBD1 (5 bases). There are 14 residues in the CDR3. V gave up 2 bases and J gave up 2 bases, with 10 bases separating them. Germline CDR1 is MGHDK and CDR2 is SYGVNS. The CDR3 DNA reads TGTGCCAGCAGTGAACAGGGTGGTGCCTACGAGCAGTACTTC. Its translation is CASSEQGGAYEQYF.